Listed below are T cell receptor beta chains from one sample, sequenced in a study of blood T cell repertoires in COVID-19. Measured with immunoSEQ multiplex PCR; TCRdb has only the in-frame clones, and not every one. In the table there are 280,000 or so clones, around 90% of which are singletons. The sample was peripheral blood. The receptors stem from a man aged 18 to 35 with active or convalescent COVID-19. The CDR3 runs from the conserved cysteine through the conserved F or W.

TRBV29-1 CSVESAGGTYEQYF
TRBV7-8 CASSQTSGGHHNEQFF
TRBV6-5 CASSGQGGADTQYF
TRBV18 CASSPPAGREQYF
TRBV19 CASSPGTGSPHTQYF
TRBV18 CASSPGTVANTGELFF
TRBV10-3 CAIAPTSNTEAFF
TRBV5-1 CASFEGVRDTQYF
TRBV7-9 CASSYRNNSPLHF
TRBV6-5 CATGGTGSWTEAFF
TRBV5-1 CASSLDAGLVGNEQFF
TRBV7-8 CASSQAYRGDFNSPLHF
TRBV6-1 CASSETTGKYNSPLHF
TRBV13 CASSSSRGDDYSNQPQHF
TRBV7-2 CASSAQVASYEQYF
TRBV5-8 CASSLRGGAYGYTF
TRBV13 CASSPGLGAYNEQFF
TRBV9 CASSARDRTEAFF
TRBV12-5 CASGQILDRHGNTIYF
TRBV18 CASSPGGRETQYF
TRBV11-2 CASSLGGRRNEKLFF
TRBV27 CASRKGHLGYTF
TRBV6-6 CASSRRDREVTEAFF
TRBV13 CASSPRTDYGYTF
TRBV12-3/TRBV12-4 CASSGQGGYGYTF
TRBV7-9 CASSRTGIFGEQYF
TRBV4-1 CASSQVAGAPNEQFF
TRBV27 CASRGLADYNEQFF
TRBV11-2 CASSFSSGDYNEQFF
TRBV2 CASRRERADEAFF
TRBV6-2/TRBV6-3 CASSTGLYEQYF
TRBV7-8 CASSLGGHQGSYNSPLHF
TRBV28 CASESRVPGYTF
TRBV2 CASSETGRAYEQYF
TRBV18 CASSPLESIGGAFF
TRBV10-1 CATRLGSTQYF